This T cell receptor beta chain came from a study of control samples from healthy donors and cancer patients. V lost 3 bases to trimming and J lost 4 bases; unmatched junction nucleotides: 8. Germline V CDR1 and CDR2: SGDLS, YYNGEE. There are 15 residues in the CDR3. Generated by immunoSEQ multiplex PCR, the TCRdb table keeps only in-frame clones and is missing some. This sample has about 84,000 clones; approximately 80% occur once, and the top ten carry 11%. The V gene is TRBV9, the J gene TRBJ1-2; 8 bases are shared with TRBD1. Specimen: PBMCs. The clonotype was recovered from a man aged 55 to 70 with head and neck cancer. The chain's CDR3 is CASSGSRDRSYGYTF. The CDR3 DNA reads TGTGCCAGCAGCGGAAGCCGGGACAGGTCCTATGGCTACACCTTC.